One and the same sample provided the 12 T cell receptor beta chains below, sequenced in a study of cytomegalovirus exposure and HLA in healthy donors (TCRdb year 2017). Libraries came from the immunoSEQ multiplex PCR assay. A mixture of 60 forward primers for TCR Vbeta segments and 13 reverse primers for TCR Jbeta segments was used in the multiplex PCR. TCRdb carries this immuneACCESS record with in-frame sequences only. Its versions omit some clonotypes, under half of them owing to an unresolved V gene in the studies checked, with the rest unexplained. The sample records approximately 220,000 clones, less than 85% of which are singletons. The ten largest account for 0.6% to 0.65% of the sample. Sequenced material: PBMCs. The receptors were sampled from a man younger than 35 in good health and CMV-seronegative.

The chain combines TRBV25-1 with TRBJ2-5; 10 positions match TRBD2. V gave up 3 bases and J gave up 2 bases; unmatched junction bases: 6. The CDR3 spans 16 residues. From germline, CDR1 is MGHDK and CDR2 SYGVNS. The CDR3 coding sequence is TGTGCCAGCAGTGATCTTGGACTAGCGGCTCAAGAGACCCAGTACTTC. As protein: CASSDLGLAAQETQYF.

As DNA, the CDR3 is TGTGCCAGCAGCCCCTGGGGCGAAGAGACCCAGTACTTC. Translated: CASSPWGEETQYF. The rearrangement links TRBV28 to TRBJ2-5, with D possibly being TRBD1 (5 bases). In germline, CDR1 is MDHEN, CDR2 SYDVKM. The CDR3 length is 13 residues. Trimming left V 6 bases short and J 3 bases short, with 11 bases between.

V and J are TRBV4-1 and TRBJ1-1, with unresolved D. This CDR3 has 13 residues. CDR1 is MGHRA and CDR2 is YSYEKL in the germline V gene. Trimming stripped 3 bases from V and 4 bases from J, with 9 bases between. The CDR3 nucleotides are TGCGCCAGCAGCCATACAGTGAGCACTGAAGCTTTCTTT. Amino acid sequence: CASSHTVSTEAFF.

The chain links TRBV7-2 to TRBJ2-1, with no clear D. The CDR3 covers 15 residues. Germline lookup yields CDR1 SGHTA and CDR2 FQGNSA. Trimming took off 6 bases at V and 0 bases at J, with 12 bases between the two ends. The CDR3 DNA sequence: TGTGCCAGCAGAAACCATCAGTCCTCCTACAATGAGCAGTTCTTC. Protein product: CASRNHQSSYNEQFF.

J is TRBJ2-2 and V is TRBV27; D is perhaps TRBD1 (6 bases). The germline gives CDR1 MNHEY, CDR2 SMNVEV (reference sequence). V gave up 0 bases and J gave up 6 bases, with 14 bases separating them. CDR3 length equals 16 residues. The DNA of the CDR3 is TGTGCCAGCAGTTTATCGGGACGAGGGGGATCCGGGGAGCTGTTTTTT. It translates to CASSLSGRGGSGELFF.

V gene TRBV7-8 combines with J gene TRBJ2-1; 13 bases are a match to TRBD2. The CDR3 is 18 amino acids. Trimming cost V 5 bases and J 5 bases; bases outside gene matches: 12. Germline V gene lookup returns CDR1 SGHVS and CDR2 FQNEAQ. In nucleotides, the CDR3 is TGTGCCAGCAGCCTGAACGACGGACTAGCGGGAGATCACAATGAGCAGTTCTTC. Its protein product is CASSLNDGLAGDHNEQFF. Drawing the rest from reference TRBV7-8 and TRBJ2-1, the complete variable domain is GAGVSQSPRYKVAKRGQDVALRCDPISGHVSLFWYQQALGQGPEFLTYFQNEAQLDKSGLPSDRFFAERPEGSVSTLKIQRTQQEDSAVYLCASSLNDGLAGDHNEQFFGPGTRLTVL.

V is TRBV7-9 and J is TRBJ1-2; the D is unclear. This CDR3 contains 14 residues. The V gene lost 2 bases and the J gene lost 4 bases, with 11 bases spanning the gap. CDR1 and CDR2 from the germline V gene are SEHNR and FQNEAQ (reference sequence). As DNA, the CDR3 is TGTGCCAGCAGCTTATTCGGGGTTCCCTATGGCTACACCTTC. Translation: CASSLFGVPYGYTF.

The chain uses TRBV27 and TRBJ1-6; D is perhaps TRBD1 (5 bases). The CDR3 is 13 residues long. Trimming took off 6 bases at V and 9 bases at J, with 12 bases between the two ends. Germline values: CDR1 MNHEY, CDR2 SMNVEV (reference sequence). The CDR3 spells CASSRVGVSPLHF. The CDR3 DNA is TGTGCCAGCAGCAGGGTCGGTGTTTCACCCCTCCACTTT.

The chain carries TRBV5-1 and TRBJ2-7; D is undetermined. The CDR3 has 15 amino acids. Trimming removed 0 bases from V and 3 bases from J, with 13 bases in between. CDR1 SGHRS and CDR2 YFSETQ come from the germline V gene. The CDR3 protein is CASSLALERSYEQYF. For the CDR3, the DNA is TGCGCCAGCAGCTTGGCCCTAGAAAGGAGCTACGAGCAGTACTTC.

This rearrangement joins TRBV29-1 to TRBJ2-5, with TRBD1 matching 8 bases. The J call is in doubt because the DNA end fits TRBJ2-7 better. Germline CDR1 and CDR2: SQVTM and ANQGSEA. The CDR3 length is 12 residues. The CDR3 DNA reads as TGCAGCGTTGACAGGGGGCCCTACGAGCAGTACTTC. It specifies CSVDRGPYEQYF.

This clone showed up just a few times. This sequence joins TRBV7-9 and TRBJ2-7, with D possibly being TRBD2 (6 bases). The CDR3 totals 13 residues. V lost 5 bases and J lost 5, with 13 bases in between. Germline CDR1 is SEHNR and CDR2 is FQNEAQ (reference sequence). CDR3 sequence (DNA): TGTGCCAGCAGCCACTCCGAGCGGGACGAGCAGTACTTC. This codes for CASSHSERDEQYF.

The chain recombines TRBV19 with TRBJ2-5, with D possibly TRBD2 on 7 matching bases. The CDR3 loop spans 14 amino acids. CDR1 is LNHDA, CDR2 SQIVND, per germline (reference sequence). V gave up 3 bases and J gave up 11 bases, with 19 bases separating them. The CDR3 loop is CASSIRGAADWQYF. The CDR3 bases are TGTGCCAGTAGTATCCGGGGGGCAGCGGACTGGCAGTACTTC.